This T cell receptor (beta chain) stems from a study of OX40 agonist ivuxolimab in advanced cancers. For the study in its entirety: Ivuxolimab was a fully human IgG2 agonistic monoclonal antibody targeting the costimulatory receptor OX40 (CD134). Partial responses were achieved by three dose-escalation patients, of whom one had hepatocellular carcinoma and two had cutaneous melanoma. The dose-escalation cohort was about 87% male with a mean age of about 65 years, ranging from about 23 to 85. Of the 50 or so patients in dose escalation, 19 had hepatocellular carcinoma, around 15 had melanoma, 9 had renal cell carcinoma and 9 had head and neck cancer. Peripheral TCRbeta sequencing was intended to test whether TCR sequence diversity was altered and clonal T-cell expansion was caused by ivuxolimab. The paper describes the monotherapy dose-escalation part (N ≈ 50 patients) of the phase I trial of ivuxolimab. Intravenous ivuxolimab was administered to patients every 2 weeks at six dose levels: 0.01, 0.1, 0.3, 1.5, 3 and 10 mg/kg. Patients were allowed to have had prior anti-PD-1, anti-PD-L1 or anti-CTLA-4 therapy, and approximately 37% of the dose-escalation patients had been treated with checkpoint inhibitors.

Regarding this clone: The antigen it recognizes is unknown. Base-call qualities are not available, and no considerably larger clone is one nucleotide away.

Genomic DNA was extracted from sorted cells for sequencing of the TCRbeta CDR3 region. The immunoSEQ Assay was used to sequence the TCRbeta CDR3 regions. TCRdb took this table from immuneACCESS and kept in-frame rearrangements with V and J called. Such tables lack part of the clones; where checked against another copy, unresolved V genes explain under half of the gap, and the rest is unexplained. The sample table shows fewer than 50,000 clones, and about 88% are seen once. 40% to 65% of the sample rests with the top ten. The germline V gene (reference sequence) gives CDR1 as MNHEY and CDR2 as SMNVEV. The CDR3 has 16 amino acids, counting the end cysteine and phenylalanine. The sequence is cut down to CDR3 DNA, 48 bases in frame from base 1. Cut back by 2 bases and 0 bases, the V and J ends lie 11 bases apart. Study-wide conclusions, independent of this receptor: After ivuxolimab, more expanded clones were found on average in CD8+ T cells than in CD4+ T cells. In the 0.1-3.0 mg/kg groups, partial responders were among the patients with the lowest normalized peripheral clonal expansion, particularly in CD8+ T cells. Which antigens the clonally expanded peripheral T cells were specific for was not determined. Low levels of normalized T-cell clonal expansion were also seen in some nonresponding patients. At doses of 0.1 to 3.0 mg/kg, clonal expansion of both CD4+ and CD8+ blood T cells was observed from baseline to week 6.

Patients with autoimmune disease history or receiving systemic immunosuppression were excluded from the trial. Peripheral blood for TCR sequencing was collected from all dose cohorts at baseline, on cycle 4 day 1, and on cycle 7 day 1. Samples came from an open-label, multicenter, first-in-human phase I dose-escalation trial of ivuxolimab. Adults with locally advanced or metastatic head and neck squamous cell, hepatocellular, melanoma or renal cell carcinoma were enrolled in the trial. Before TCR sequencing, CD4+ T cells and CD8+ T cells from peripheral blood were sorted into separate populations. Sequencing used CD4+ or CD8+ T cells sorted from blood, obtained in a trial of the OX40 agonist ivuxolimab. The rearrangement combines TRBV27 with TRBJ2-1; the D gene could be TRBD1 or TRBD2, each one agreeing over 5 bases. The sequence derives from an adult with an advanced solid tumor such as melanoma, head and neck, liver or kidney cancer. The CDR3 protein: CASSLAWGSSYNEQFF. The base sequence is TGTGCCAGCAGTTTAGCGTGGGGGAGCTCCTACAATGAGCAGTTCTTC.